Here is one TCR beta chain with its context. CDR1 and CDR2 (germline): LNHDA, SQIVND (reference sequence). CDR3 length: 15 amino acids. Trimming left V 6 bases short and J 8 bases short, with 17 bases between. This specimen belongs to a study of blood T cell repertoires in COVID-19. Per the original methods: Counts of nucleated cells, estimated from reference gene primer amplification, were obtained. Some clones are missing from TCRdb's copy, which holds only in-frame ones; the method was immunoSEQ multiplex PCR. V and J calls and clone size are those listed in that table; D and trimming were worked out from the DNA. The sample consists of about 310,000 clones, more than 85% of them appearing once.

The sequenced sample consisted of peripheral blood. The TCR comes from a man in his 70s with acute or convalescent COVID-19. The rearrangement uses TRBV19 and TRBJ1-6, with D possibly being TRBD1 (5 bases). CDR3 sequence: CASRVDTSAYSPLHF. In nucleotides, the CDR3 is TGTGCCAGTAGGGTGGACACCTCCGCATATTCACCCCTCCACTTT.